This TCR beta chain was recovered during a study of long-term antiretroviral therapy in people with HIV. Study-wide points: Blood specimens, gathered between about 2004 and 2018, were possibly obtained under older ART regimens.

Worth noting for this clone: Antigen specificity is unknown.

Germline lookup yields CDR1 SQVTM and CDR2 ANQGSEA. The CDR3 is 13 amino acids. The assay used was immunoSEQ (version v3.0), run at survey level. TCRdb keeps only in-frame clones here, not all; method: immunoSEQ multiplex PCR. The sample includes some 25,000 clones, about 86% of them seen just once. This clonotype was obtained from a man aged 25-40 years with HIV. The rearrangement joins TRBV29-1 to TRBJ2-6; D gene unclear. Specimen: unsorted PBMCs, collected around 4.5 years after starting antiretroviral therapy. The CDR3 DNA sequence: TGCAGTGTAATTTCGACTGGGGCCAACGTCCTGACTTTC. It yields the protein CSVISTGANVLTF. The variable domain in full, completed from reference TRBV29-1 and TRBJ2-6, reads SAVISQKPSRDICQRGTSLTIQCQVDSQVTMMFWYRQQPGQSLTLIATANQGSEATYESGFVIDKFPISRPNLTFSTLTVSNMSPEDSSIYLCSVISTGANVLTFGAGSRLTVL.